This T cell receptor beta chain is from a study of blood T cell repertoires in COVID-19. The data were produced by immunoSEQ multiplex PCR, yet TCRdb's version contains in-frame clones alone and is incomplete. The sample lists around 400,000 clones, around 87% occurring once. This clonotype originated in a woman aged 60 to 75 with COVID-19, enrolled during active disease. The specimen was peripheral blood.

CDR3 residues: CASSPPKGGGYTF. The CDR3 DNA sequence: TGTGCCAGCTCACCACCGAAAGGGGGCGGCTACACCTTC. The chain joins TRBV18 to TRBJ1-2, with 7 bases that match TRBD1. The V segment lost 0 bases and the J segment 8 bases; nucleotides outside the gene matches: 3. The CDR3 is made up of 13 amino acids. CDR1 and CDR2 from the germline V gene are KGHSH and LQKENI.